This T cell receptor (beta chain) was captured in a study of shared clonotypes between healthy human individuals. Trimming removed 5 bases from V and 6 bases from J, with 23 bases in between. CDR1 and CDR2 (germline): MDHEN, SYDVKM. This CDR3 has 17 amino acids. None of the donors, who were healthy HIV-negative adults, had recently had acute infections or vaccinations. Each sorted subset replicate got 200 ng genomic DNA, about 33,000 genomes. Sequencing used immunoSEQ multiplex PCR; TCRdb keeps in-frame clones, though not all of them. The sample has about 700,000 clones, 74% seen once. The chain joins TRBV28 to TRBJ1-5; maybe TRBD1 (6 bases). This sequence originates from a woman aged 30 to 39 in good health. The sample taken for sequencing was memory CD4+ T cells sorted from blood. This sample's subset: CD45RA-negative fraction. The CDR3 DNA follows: TGTGCCAGCAGTCCCCGGGGCCGAGGGGGGTATGCTCAGCCCCAGCATTTT. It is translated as CASSPRGRGGYAQPQHF.